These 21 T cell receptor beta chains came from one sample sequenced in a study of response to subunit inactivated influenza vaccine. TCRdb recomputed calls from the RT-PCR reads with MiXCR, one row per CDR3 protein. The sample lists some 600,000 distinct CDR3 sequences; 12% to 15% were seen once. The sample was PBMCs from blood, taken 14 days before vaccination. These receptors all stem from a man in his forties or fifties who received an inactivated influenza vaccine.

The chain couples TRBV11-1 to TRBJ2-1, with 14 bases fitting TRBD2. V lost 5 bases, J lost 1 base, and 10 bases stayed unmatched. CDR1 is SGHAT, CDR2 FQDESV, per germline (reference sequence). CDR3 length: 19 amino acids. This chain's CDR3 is CASSLRGLAGEVSYNEQFF. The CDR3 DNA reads TGTGCCAGCAGCCTTAGGGGACTAGCGGGAGAGGTATCCTACAATGAGCAGTTCTTC. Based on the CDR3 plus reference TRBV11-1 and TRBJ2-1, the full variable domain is EAEVAQSPRYKITEKSQAVAFWCDPISGHATLYWYRQILGQGPELLVQFQDESVVDDSQLPKDRFSAERLKGVDSTLKIQPAELGDSAMYLCASSLRGLAGEVSYNEQFFGPGTRLTVL.

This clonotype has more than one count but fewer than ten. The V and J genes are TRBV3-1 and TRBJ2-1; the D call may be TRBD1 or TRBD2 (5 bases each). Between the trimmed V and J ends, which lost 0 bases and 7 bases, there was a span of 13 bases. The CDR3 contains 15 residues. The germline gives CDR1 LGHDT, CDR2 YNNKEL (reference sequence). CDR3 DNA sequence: TGTGCCAGCAGCCAAGATCGAGGGGAGTGGAATGAGCAGTTCTTC. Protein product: CASSQDRGEWNEQFF.

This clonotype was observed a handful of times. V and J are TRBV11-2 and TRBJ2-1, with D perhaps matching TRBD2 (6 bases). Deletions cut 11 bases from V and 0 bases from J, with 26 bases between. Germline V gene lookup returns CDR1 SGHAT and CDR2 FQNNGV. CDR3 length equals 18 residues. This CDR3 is CAGGRDPNSPTSYNEQFF. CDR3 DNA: TGTGCCGGAGGGCGGGATCCTAACTCCCCGACCTCCTACAATGAGCAGTTCTTC. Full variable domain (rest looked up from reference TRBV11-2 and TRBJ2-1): EAGVAQSPRYKIIEKRQSVAFWCNPISGHATLYWYQQILGQGPKLLIQFQNNGVVDDSQLPKDRFSAERLKGVDSTLKIQPAKLEDSAVYLCAGGRDPNSPTSYNEQFFGPGTRLTVL.

The CDR3 protein is CSSRIQETQYF. The DNA of the CDR3 is TGCTCCTCCCGAATCCAAGAGACCCAGTACTTC. The chain is built from TRBV20-1 and TRBJ2-5, with no clear D. Germline assignment: CDR1 DFQATT and CDR2 SNEGSKA (reference sequence). CDR3 length: 11 residues.

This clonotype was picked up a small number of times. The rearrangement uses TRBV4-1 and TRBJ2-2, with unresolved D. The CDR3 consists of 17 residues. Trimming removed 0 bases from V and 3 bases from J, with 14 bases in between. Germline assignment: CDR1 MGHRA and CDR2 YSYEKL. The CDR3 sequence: CASSQESDELHTGELFF. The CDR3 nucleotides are TGCGCCAGCAGCCAAGAATCCGACGAGCTACACACCGGGGAGCTGTTTTTT.

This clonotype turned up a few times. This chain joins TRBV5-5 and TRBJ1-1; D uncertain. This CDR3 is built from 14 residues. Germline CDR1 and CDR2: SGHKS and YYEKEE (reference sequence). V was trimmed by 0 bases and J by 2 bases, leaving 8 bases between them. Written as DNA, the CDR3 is TGTGCCAGCAGCTTGGGGTGGAAAAACACTGAAGCTTTCTTT. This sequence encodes CASSLGWKNTEAFF.

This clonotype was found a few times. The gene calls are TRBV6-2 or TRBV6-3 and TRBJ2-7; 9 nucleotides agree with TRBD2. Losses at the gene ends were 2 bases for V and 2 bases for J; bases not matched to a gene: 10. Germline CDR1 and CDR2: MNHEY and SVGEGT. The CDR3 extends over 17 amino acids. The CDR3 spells CASSYASGKSFTYEQYF. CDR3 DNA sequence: TGTGCCAGCAGTTACGCTAGCGGGAAAAGTTTCACCTACGAGCAGTACTTC.

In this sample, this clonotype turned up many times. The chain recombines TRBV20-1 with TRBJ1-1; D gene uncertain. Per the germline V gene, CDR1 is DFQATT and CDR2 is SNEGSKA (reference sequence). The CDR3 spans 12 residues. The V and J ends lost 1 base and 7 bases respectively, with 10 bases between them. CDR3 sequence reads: CSARGTSGEAFF. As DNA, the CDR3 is TGCAGTGCTAGAGGGACCTCCGGTGAAGCTTTCTTT.

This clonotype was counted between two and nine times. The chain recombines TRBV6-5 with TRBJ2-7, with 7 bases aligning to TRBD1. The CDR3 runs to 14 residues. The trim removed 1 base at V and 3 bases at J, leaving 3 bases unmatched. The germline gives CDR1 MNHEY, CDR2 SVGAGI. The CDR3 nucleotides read TGTGCCAGCAGTTACTTGGGGGACAGCTACGAGCAGTACTTC. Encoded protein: CASSYLGDSYEQYF.

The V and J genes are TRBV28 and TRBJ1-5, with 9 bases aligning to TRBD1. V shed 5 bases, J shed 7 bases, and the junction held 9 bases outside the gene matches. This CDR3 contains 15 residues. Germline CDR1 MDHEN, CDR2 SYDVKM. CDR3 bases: TGTGCCAGCAGTGCATGGGGACAGGGTGGGCAGCCCCAGCATTTT. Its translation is CASSAWGQGGQPQHF.

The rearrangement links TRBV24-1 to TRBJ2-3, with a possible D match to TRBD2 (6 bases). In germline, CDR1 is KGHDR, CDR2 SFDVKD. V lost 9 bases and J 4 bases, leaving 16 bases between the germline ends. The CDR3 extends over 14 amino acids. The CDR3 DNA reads TGTGCCACCGAAGGCCAAGGGAGGTCAGATACGCAGTATTTT. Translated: CATEGQGRSDTQYF.

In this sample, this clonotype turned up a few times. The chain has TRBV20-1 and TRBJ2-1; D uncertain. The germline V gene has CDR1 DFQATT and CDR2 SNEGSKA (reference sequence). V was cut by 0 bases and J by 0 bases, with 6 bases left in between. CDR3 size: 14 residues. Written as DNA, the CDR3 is TGCAGTGCTAGAGACGTTAGCTCCTACAATGAGCAGTTCTTC. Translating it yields CSARDVSSYNEQFF.

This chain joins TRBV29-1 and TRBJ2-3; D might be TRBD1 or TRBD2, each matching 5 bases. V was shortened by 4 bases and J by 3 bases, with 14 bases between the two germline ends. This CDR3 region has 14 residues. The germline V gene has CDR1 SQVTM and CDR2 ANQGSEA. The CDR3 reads CSVVEAGRTDTQYF. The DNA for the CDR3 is TGCAGCGTTGTGGAGGCAGGGAGAACAGATACGCAGTATTTT.

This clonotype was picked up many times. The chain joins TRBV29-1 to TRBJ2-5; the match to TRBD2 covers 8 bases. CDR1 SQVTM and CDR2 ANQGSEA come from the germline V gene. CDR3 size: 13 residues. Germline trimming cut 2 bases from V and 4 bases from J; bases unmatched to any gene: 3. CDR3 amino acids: CSVERGGAETQYF. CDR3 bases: TGCAGCGTTGAACGGGGGGGCGCAGAGACCCAGTACTTC.

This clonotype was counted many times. The CDR3: CASSHTFGTSGSGHEQFF. DNA of the CDR3: TGCGCCAGCAGCCACACATTCGGGACTAGCGGGAGCGGCCATGAGCAGTTCTTC. The rearrangement joins TRBV4-3 to TRBJ2-1, with 14 bases identical to TRBD2. Germline V gene sequence: CDR1 LGHNA, CDR2 YSLEER. The CDR3 sequence is 18 residues long. Losses at the gene ends were 3 bases for V and 8 bases for J; bases not matched to a gene: 12.

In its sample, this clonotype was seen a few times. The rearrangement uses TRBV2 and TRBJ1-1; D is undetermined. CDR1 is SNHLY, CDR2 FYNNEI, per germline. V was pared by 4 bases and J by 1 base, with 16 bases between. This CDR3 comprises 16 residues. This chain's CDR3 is CASSVRGRAGNTEAFF. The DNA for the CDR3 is TGTGCCAGCAGTGTCAGAGGGAGGGCCGGGAACACTGAAGCTTTCTTT.

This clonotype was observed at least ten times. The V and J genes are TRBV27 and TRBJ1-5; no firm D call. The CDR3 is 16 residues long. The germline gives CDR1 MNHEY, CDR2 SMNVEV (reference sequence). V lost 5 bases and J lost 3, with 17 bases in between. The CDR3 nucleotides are TGTGCCAGCAGTAGACGGGGAAAGGGTGACAATCAGCCCCAGCATTTT. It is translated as CASSRRGKGDNQPQHF.

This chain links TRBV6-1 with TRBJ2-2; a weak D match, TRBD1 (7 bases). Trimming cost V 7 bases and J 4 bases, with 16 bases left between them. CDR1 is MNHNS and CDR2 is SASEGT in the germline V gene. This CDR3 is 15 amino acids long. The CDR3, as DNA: TGTGCCAGCACTCCGCGGCAGGGGGGCACCGGGGAGCTGTTTTTT. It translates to CASTPRQGGTGELFF.

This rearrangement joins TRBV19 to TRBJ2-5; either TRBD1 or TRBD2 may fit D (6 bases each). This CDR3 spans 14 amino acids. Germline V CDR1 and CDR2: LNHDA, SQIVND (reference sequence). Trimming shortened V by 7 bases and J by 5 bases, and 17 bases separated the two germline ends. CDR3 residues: CASTPTGARETQYF. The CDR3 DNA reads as TGTGCCAGTACCCCAACGGGGGCCAGGGAGACCCAGTACTTC.

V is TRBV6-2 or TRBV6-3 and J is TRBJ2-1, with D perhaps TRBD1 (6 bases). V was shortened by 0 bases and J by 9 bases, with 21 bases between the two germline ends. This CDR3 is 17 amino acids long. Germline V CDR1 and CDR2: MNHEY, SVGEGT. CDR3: CASSYSTLSGVVGEQFF. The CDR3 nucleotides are TGTGCCAGCAGTTACTCGACTCTCTCAGGGGTGGTAGGTGAGCAGTTCTTC.

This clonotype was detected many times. CDR3 DNA sequence: TGTGCCAGCAGTTTCCCAGATAACTATGGCTACACCTTC. It translates to CASSFPDNYGYTF. This chain connects TRBV12-3 or TRBV12-4 to TRBJ1-2, with unresolved D. CDR3 size: 13 residues. The V end lost 3 bases, the J end lost 1 base, and 6 bases lay between the germline ends.